These 18 T cell receptor beta chains came from one sample sequenced in a study of T cell responses to AZD1222 COVID-19 vaccine. Only in-frame clones appear in the TCRdb table, and some are missing; sequencing was by immunoSEQ multiplex PCR. Among around 150,000 clones listed, 94% were seen once. The sample consisted of peripheral blood, taken on day 0 of AZD1222 vaccination. These receptors originate from an adult in good health.

The chain has TRBV3-1 (or the pseudogene TRBV3-2) and TRBJ2-2; no reliable D call. The V gene's germline CDR1 is LGHDT and CDR2 YNNKEL (reference sequence). Trimming removed 0 bases from V and 5 bases from J, with 10 bases in between. The CDR3 sequence is 15 residues long. The DNA of the CDR3 is TGTGCCAGCAGCCAAGAACGTAGTTGGACCGGGGAGCTGTTTTTT. Amino acids: CASSQERSWTGELFF.

This chain uses TRBV28 with TRBJ2-1; no clear D. With 3 bases removed from V and 10 bases from J, the gap between germline ends came to 7 bases. This CDR3 comprises 11 residues. Per the germline V gene, CDR1 is MDHEN and CDR2 is SYDVKM. The DNA of the CDR3 is TGTGCCAGCAGTTTCGGACCCGAGCAGTTCTTC. Protein product: CASSFGPEQFF. The full variable domain, with the rest looked up from reference TRBV28 and TRBJ2-1, is DVKVTQSSRYLVKRTGEKVFLECVQDMDHENMFWYRQDPGLGLRLIYFSYDVKMKEKGDIPEGYSVSREKKERFSLILESASTNQTSMYLCASSFGPEQFFGPGTRLTVL.

The genes are TRBV4-2 and TRBJ2-7; D is uncertain. Germline CDR1 and CDR2: LGHNA and YNFKEQ. Trimming stripped 2 bases from V and 9 bases from J, with 14 bases between. The CDR3 is 13 residues long. The CDR3 loop reads CASSQTLAVGQYF. In DNA form, the CDR3 reads TGTGCCAGCAGCCAAACCCTGGCGGTAGGGCAGTACTTC.

This chain connects TRBV24-1 to TRBJ2-1; D is unclear. With 4 bases removed from V and 0 bases from J, the gap between germline ends came to 12 bases. This CDR3 has 16 amino acids. Germline V gene sequence: CDR1 KGHDR, CDR2 SFDVKD. The CDR3 coding sequence is TGTGCCACCAGTGACGCAGCTCCCAGCTCCTACAATGAGCAGTTCTTC. It specifies CATSDAAPSSYNEQFF.

The chain is built from TRBV5-5 and TRBJ1-1; D remains ambiguous. V lost 4 bases and J 6 bases, leaving 10 bases between the germline ends. The CDR3 length is 12 residues. Germline CDR1 SGHKS, CDR2 YYEKEE (reference sequence). The CDR3 sequence is CASSLTWAEAFF. The CDR3 nucleotides are TGTGCCAGCAGCCTCACGTGGGCTGAAGCTTTCTTT.

V usage is TRBV25-1 and J usage is TRBJ2-5, with no clear D. Germline CDR1 is MGHDK and CDR2 is SYGVNS. CDR3 size: 13 residues. Between the trimmed V and J ends, which lost 3 bases and 7 bases, there was a span of 12 bases. CDR3 loop: CASSEAAARTQYF. In nucleotides, the CDR3 is TGTGCCAGCAGTGAGGCGGCAGCCCGGACCCAGTACTTC.

V usage is TRBV28 and J usage is TRBJ1-1, with TRBD1 as a possible D gene (6 bases). V lost 6 bases, J lost 4 bases, and 21 bases lay in between. This CDR3 comprises 16 residues. Germline values: CDR1 MDHEN, CDR2 SYDVKM. CDR3 sequence reads: CASSSGTKYTGTEAFF. The CDR3 bases are TGTGCCAGCAGCTCCGGGACAAAATATACGGGCACTGAAGCTTTCTTT.

The chain combines TRBV4-1 with TRBJ1-5; D not resolved. In germline, CDR1 is MGHRA, CDR2 YSYEKL. CDR3 length: 15 residues. Between the trimmed V and J ends, which lost 0 bases and 5 bases, there was a span of 11 bases. CDR3 DNA sequence: TGCGCCAGCAGCCAAGATCAGTGGCAGGATCAGCCCCAGCATTTT. This gives the protein CASSQDQWQDQPQHF.

The CDR3 DNA reads as TGTGCCATCAGTAACGGCCCTGGGCTAGCGGGAGGCGAGACCCAGTACTTC. Its translation: CAISNGPGLAGGETQYF. V is TRBV10-3 and J is TRBJ2-5; 11 nucleotides line up with TRBD2. Losses at the gene ends were 5 bases for V and 5 bases for J; bases not matched to a gene: 13. Per the germline V gene, CDR1 is ENHRY and CDR2 is SYGVKD. The CDR3 runs 17 residues.

This chain links TRBV14 with TRBJ2-3; no clear D gene. The CDR3 runs 12 residues. Trimming cost V 4 bases and J 3 bases, with 5 bases left between them. Germline CDR1 reads SGHDN; CDR2 reads FVKESK. The CDR3 coding sequence is TGTGCCAGCAGCCGTCCGACAGATACGCAGTATTTT. Translation: CASSRPTDTQYF.

The V and J genes are TRBV11-2 and TRBJ1-5; D may be TRBD1 (5 bases). CDR3 length: 15 residues. Between the trimmed V and J ends, which lost 0 bases and 3 bases, there was a span of 9 bases. The germline CDR1 and CDR2 sequences are SGHAT and FQNNGV. CDR3 DNA sequence: TGTGCCAGCAGCTTAGATCGGGGGACCAATCAGCCCCAGCATTTT. As protein: CASSLDRGTNQPQHF.

This chain links TRBV7-9 with TRBJ2-7; TRBD1 or TRBD2 may be the D gene (5 bases each). This CDR3 has 16 amino acids. V dropped 5 bases and J dropped 0 bases, with 17 bases sitting between them. Germline-derived CDR1 and CDR2 are SEHNR and FQNEAQ (reference sequence). Here the CDR3 DNA reads TGTGCCAGCAGCCTACCCGGGACGTCTGGCTCCTACGAGCAGTACTTC. Translated, it gives CASSLPGTSGSYEQYF.

Points on this clone: Different DNA sequences within this sample yield the same CDR3. This chain uses TRBV18 with TRBJ1-1; D call uncertain. Trimming cost V 2 bases and J 0 bases, with 7 bases left between them. Looked up from germline, CDR1 is KGHSH and CDR2 is LQKENI. The CDR3 length is 14 residues. The CDR3 DNA reads as TGTGCCAGCTCACCAGGGCTCATGAACACTGAAGCTTTCTTT. This gives the protein CASSPGLMNTEAFF.

This chain connects TRBV4-1 to TRBJ1-4; D is undetermined. Germline values: CDR1 MGHRA, CDR2 YSYEKL. The germline V and J ends were trimmed by 4 bases and 7 bases, with 10 bases remaining between them. CDR3 length: 13 residues. The CDR3 reads CASSLTRSEKLFF. In DNA, the CDR3 is TGCGCCAGCAGCCTCACTAGGAGTGAAAAACTGTTTTTT.

V usage is TRBV28 and J usage is TRBJ2-2, with D unclear. CDR3 length: 12 amino acids. Trimming removed 3 bases from V and 5 bases from J, with 4 bases in between. From germline, CDR1 is MDHEN and CDR2 SYDVKM. This CDR3 is CASSLLTGELFF. Written as DNA, the CDR3 is TGTGCCAGCAGTTTGCTGACCGGGGAGCTGTTTTTT.

This chain joins TRBV2 and TRBJ2-2; TRBD2 aligns across 11 bases. Germline V gene sequence: CDR1 SNHLY, CDR2 FYNNEI. V lost 7 bases, J lost 5 bases, and 6 bases stayed unmatched. CDR3 size: 15 residues. The CDR3 reads CASTLGLAVTGELFF. CDR3 in DNA: TGTGCCAGCACTTTGGGACTAGCGGTTACCGGGGAGCTGTTTTTT.

V usage is TRBV6-4 and J usage is TRBJ1-1, with 7 bases fitting TRBD1. V dropped 6 bases and J dropped 5; count of bases not matched to a gene: 6. CDR3 length: 13 amino acids. Germline lookup yields CDR1 MRHNA and CDR2 SNTAGT. The DNA for the CDR3 is TGTGCCAGCAGCACTCAGGGGGGGACTGAAGCTTTCTTT. It encodes CASSTQGGTEAFF.

V usage is TRBV28 and J usage is TRBJ1-4; TRBD1 matches at 8 bases. The CDR3 totals 16 residues. Trimming cost V 3 bases and J 6 bases; bases outside gene matches: 9. Germline assignment: CDR1 MDHEN and CDR2 SYDVKM. CDR3 amino acids: CASSLSVGQGDEKLFF. CDR3 sequence (DNA): TGTGCCAGCAGTTTGTCAGTCGGACAGGGTGATGAAAAACTGTTTTTT.